The 20 T cell receptor beta chains given below trace back to one sample, sequenced in a study of OX40 agonist ivuxolimab in advanced cancers. The protocol used for the library was the immunoSEQ multiplex PCR assay. TCRdb took this table from immuneACCESS and kept in-frame rearrangements with V and J called. Such tables lack part of the clones; where checked against another copy, unresolved V genes explain under half of the gap, and the rest is unexplained. The sample table holds 90,000 to 150,000 clones, of which 75% to 90% were seen once. The ten most abundant clones make up 0.55% to 0.7% of the sample. The specimen was CD4+ or CD8+ T cells sorted from blood, collected in a trial of the OX40 agonist ivuxolimab. Every receptor here comes from an adult with an advanced solid tumor such as melanoma, head and neck, liver or kidney cancer.

This clone was recorded only once. The chain employs TRBV19 and TRBJ2-3; 9 positions match TRBD2. There are 15 residues in the CDR3. CDR1 and CDR2 from the germline V gene are LNHDA and SQIVND (reference sequence). Trimming took 3 bases from V and 3 from J; bases not matched to a gene: 4. The CDR3 region is CASSILAGRTDTQYF. The CDR3 bases are TGTGCCAGTAGTATCCTAGCGGGGAGAACAGATACGCAGTATTTT. Using reference TRBV19 and TRBJ2-3 for the parts outside the CDR3, the full variable domain is DGGITQSPKYLFRKEGQNVTLSCEQNLNHDAMYWYRQDPGQGLRLIYYSQIVNDFQKGDIAEGYSVSREKKESFPLTVTSAQKNPTAFYLCASSILAGRTDTQYFGPGTRLTVL.

V is TRBV27 and J is TRBJ2-5; D is possibly TRBD2 (6 bases). CDR1 and CDR2 from the germline V gene are MNHEY and SMNVEV (reference sequence). There are 13 residues in the CDR3. Deletions cut 5 bases from V and 6 bases from J, with 13 bases between. This chain's CDR3 is CASSLGGVKTQYF. The DNA for the CDR3 is TGTGCCAGCAGTCTCGGCGGGGTTAAGACCCAGTACTTC.

Comments on this clone: In the same sample, other DNA sequences code for this CDR3. V usage is TRBV30 and J usage is TRBJ2-7, with D perhaps matching TRBD1 (6 bases). V shed 2 bases and J shed 4 bases, with 6 bases lying between them. The CDR3 spans 11 residues. The germline CDR1 and CDR2 sequences are GTSNPN and SVGIG (reference sequence). CDR3 sequence reads: CAWSRGYEQYF. As DNA, the CDR3 is TGTGCCTGGAGTAGGGGGTACGAGCAGTACTTC.

The chain joins TRBV6-1 to TRBJ2-5; TRBD2 matches at 8 bases. The V and J ends lost 7 bases and 7 bases, in that order; junction bases with no gene match: 8. Germline-derived CDR1 and CDR2 are MNHNS and SASEGT. The CDR3 spans 13 residues. This CDR3 reads CASTAGGYGTQYF. As DNA, the CDR3 is TGTGCCAGCACTGCGGGGGGATACGGGACCCAGTACTTC.

This rearrangement joins TRBV5-4 to TRBJ2-1; 14 bases are a match to TRBD2. This CDR3 has 16 amino acids. V shed 3 bases and J 4 bases; nucleotides not matched to a gene: 3. Germline lookup yields CDR1 SGHNT and CDR2 YYREEE (reference sequence). The DNA of the CDR3 is TGTGCCAGCAGCTGGGGACTAGCGGGGGCATACAATGAGCAGTTCTTC. Translation gives CASSWGLAGAYNEQFF.

This clone is a singleton in its sample. This chain connects TRBV14 to TRBJ2-1, with D tentatively TRBD2 (5 bases). The CDR3 is made up of 17 amino acids. Deletions cut 1 base from V and 5 bases from J, with 18 bases between. Germline values: CDR1 SGHDN, CDR2 FVKESK. CDR3 sequence: CASSQARGSRDHNEQFF. The CDR3, as DNA: TGTGCCAGCAGCCAAGCCCGGGGTAGCCGGGATCACAATGAGCAGTTCTTC.

This CDR3 reads CASSYGGGSTDTQYF. DNA of the CDR3: TGTGCCAGCAGTTATGGGGGGGGTAGCACAGATACGCAGTATTTT. The J gene is TRBJ2-3, the V gene TRBV6-6, with TRBD2 matching 7 bases. Germline CDR1 reads MNHNY; CDR2 reads SVGAGI (reference sequence). V was clipped by 3 bases and J by 0 bases; unmatched bases: 3. The CDR3 consists of 15 residues.

This chain connects TRBV4-3 to TRBJ1-2; a possible D gene is TRBD1 (5 bases). Germline V gene sequence: CDR1 LGHNA, CDR2 YSLEER. V lost 2 bases and J 0 bases, leaving 13 bases between the germline ends. The CDR3 loop spans 16 amino acids. In DNA, the CDR3 is TGCGCCAGCAGCCAACAGTACGGGGGAGCTAACTATGGCTACACCTTC. Protein sequence: CASSQQYGGANYGYTF.

The DNA of the CDR3 is TGTGCCAGCAGTTACTCGTCAGGTCGGGGTTCACCCCTCCACTTT. Protein product: CASSYSSGRGSPLHF. This chain uses TRBV6-5 with TRBJ1-6; D is unclear. The germline gives CDR1 MNHEY, CDR2 SVGAGI. Trimming shortened V by 0 bases and J by 9 bases, and 12 bases separated the two germline ends. The CDR3 sequence is 15 residues long.

V gene TRBV6-5 combines with J gene TRBJ2-1; no firm D call. V lost 6 bases to trimming and J lost 9 bases, with 12 bases between them. The CDR3 covers 12 residues. Germline V gives CDR1 MNHEY, CDR2 SVGAGI. The CDR3 region is CASSYMGGEQFF. In DNA form, the CDR3 reads TGTGCCAGCAGCTACATGGGCGGTGAGCAGTTCTTC.

This sequence joins TRBV18 and TRBJ1-1; possibly TRBD1 for D (6 bases). The CDR3 contains 13 residues. The germline CDR1 and CDR2 sequences are KGHSH and LQKENI. V lost 6 bases, J lost 5 bases, and 13 bases lay in between. Written as DNA, the CDR3 is TGTGCCAGCTCTTCAGGGGTGGGAACTGAAGCTTTCTTT. This codes for CASSSGVGTEAFF. Full variable domain (outside the CDR3, taken from reference TRBV18 and TRBJ1-1): NAGVMQNPRHLVRRRGQEARLRCSPMKGHSHVYWYRQLPEEGLKFMVYLQKENIIDESGMPKERFSAEFPKEGPSILRIQQVVRGDSAAYFCASSSGVGTEAFFGQGTRLTVV.

Here the CDR3 DNA reads TGCGCCAGCAGCCCCGGGACAGGGGGCAATCAGCCCCAGCATTTT. Residues: CASSPGTGGNQPQHF. The rearrangement joins TRBV5-1 to TRBJ1-5, with 10 bases aligning to TRBD1. V was clipped by 4 bases and J by 2 bases; unmatched bases: 3. Germline loops: CDR1 SGHRS, CDR2 YFSETQ. CDR3 length: 15 residues.

The J gene is TRBJ2-1, the V gene TRBV30; 7 positions match TRBD2. Germline CDR1 is GTSNPN and CDR2 is SVGIG (reference sequence). J gave up 7 bases and V 3 bases, and 6 bases lay outside the gene matches. This CDR3 is 13 amino acids long. CDR3 sequence reads: CAWRGLAANEQFF. Here the CDR3 DNA reads TGTGCCTGGAGAGGGCTAGCGGCTAATGAGCAGTTCTTC.

This chain links TRBV7-3 with TRBJ1-2, with TRBD1 identical over 7 bases. CDR3 size: 15 residues. The V segment lost 5 bases and the J segment 2 bases; nucleotides outside the gene matches: 8. Germline assignment: CDR1 SGHTA and CDR2 FQGTGA. CDR3 in amino acids: CASSPLGQANYGYTF. DNA for the CDR3: TGTGCCAGCAGCCCTCTCGGACAGGCGAACTATGGCTACACCTTC.

This clone was recorded only once. The chain joins TRBV6-6 to TRBJ1-1, with TRBD1 matching 9 bases. V lost 5 bases to trimming and J lost 4 bases; unmatched junction nucleotides: 5. Germline V gene data show CDR1 as MNHNY and CDR2 as SVGAGI (reference sequence). The CDR3 consists of 14 residues. Here the CDR3 reads CASSIQGAGTEAFF. CDR3 bases: TGTGCCAGCAGTATACAGGGGGCCGGCACTGAAGCTTTCTTT.

The chain is built from TRBV11-3 and TRBJ1-1, with D possibly TRBD1 on 5 matching bases. Germline CDR1 SGHNT, CDR2 YENEEA. V gave up 5 bases and J gave up 1 base, with 11 bases separating them. The CDR3 contains 14 residues. DNA for the CDR3: TGTGCCAGCAGCCAAGACAGCGCGAACACTGAAGCTTTCTTT. It yields the protein CASSQDSANTEAFF.

The chain employs TRBV5-1 and TRBJ2-3, with 7 bases fitting TRBD1. Germline lookup yields CDR1 SGHRS and CDR2 YFSETQ. With V trimmed by 4 bases and J by 8 bases, 10 bases remained unmatched. CDR3 length: 14 residues. The chain's CDR3 is CASSPGQQISTQYF. The CDR3 DNA reads as TGCGCCAGCAGCCCGGGACAGCAAATCTCTACGCAGTATTTT. The complete variable domain, with remaining parts taken from reference TRBV5-1 and TRBJ2-3, reads KAGVTQTPRYLIKTRGQQVTLSCSPISGHRSVSWYQQTPGQGLQFLFEYFSETQRNKGNFPGRFSGRQFSNSRSEMNVSTLELGDSALYLCASSPGQQISTQYFGPGTRLTVL.

This clone has more than one count but fewer than ten. The rearrangement links TRBV4-1 to TRBJ1-5; no firm D call. Trimming removed 1 base from V and 2 bases from J, with 15 bases in between. The CDR3 consists of 17 residues. Germline V lookup: CDR1 MGHRA, CDR2 YSYEKL. This chain's CDR3 is CASSQGAGEVGNQPQHF. The CDR3 nucleotides read TGCGCCAGCAGCCAAGGGGCGGGAGAGGTAGGCAATCAGCCCCAGCATTTT.

This sequence joins TRBV11-3 and TRBJ1-1; D gene uncertain. CDR1 SGHNT and CDR2 YENEEA come from the germline V gene. The V and J ends lost 3 bases and 6 bases respectively, with 11 bases between them. The CDR3 is 13 residues long. The CDR3 loop is CASSLTDRPEAFF. CDR3 DNA sequence: TGTGCCAGCAGCTTGACCGACCGTCCTGAAGCTTTCTTT.

CDR3 loop: CASRGQGYYGNTIYF. DNA for the CDR3: TGTGCCAGCAGGGGCCAGGGGTACTATGGAAACACCATATATTTT. The chain couples TRBV6-6 to TRBJ1-3; D is perhaps TRBD1 (6 bases). This CDR3 has 15 residues. Per the germline V gene, CDR1 is MNHNY and CDR2 is SVGAGI (reference sequence). The V gene lost 6 bases and the J gene lost 3 bases, with 15 bases spanning the gap.